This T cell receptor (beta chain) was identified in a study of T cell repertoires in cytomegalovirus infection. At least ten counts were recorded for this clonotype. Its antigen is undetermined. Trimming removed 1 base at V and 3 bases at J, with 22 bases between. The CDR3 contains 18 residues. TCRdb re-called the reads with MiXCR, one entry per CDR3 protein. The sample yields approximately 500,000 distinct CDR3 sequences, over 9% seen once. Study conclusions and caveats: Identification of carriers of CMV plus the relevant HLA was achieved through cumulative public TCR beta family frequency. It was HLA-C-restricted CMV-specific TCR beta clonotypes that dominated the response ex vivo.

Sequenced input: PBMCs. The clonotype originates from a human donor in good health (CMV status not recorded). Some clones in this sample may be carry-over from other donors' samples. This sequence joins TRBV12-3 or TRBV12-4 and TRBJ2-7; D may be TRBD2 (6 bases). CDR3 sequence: CASSLGDLTNPKFYEQYF. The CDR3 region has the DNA TGTGCCAGCAGTTTAGGGGACTTAACCAATCCCAAATTCTACGAGCAGTACTTC.